The 16 T cell receptor beta chains reported below all come from one sample, sequenced in a study of T cells in Graves' hyperthyroidism and ophthalmopathy. The CDR3 regions of TCR beta were amplified from RNA transcripts. An initial round of RT-PCR targeting the TCR CDR3 relied on the HTBI primer set. MiXCR, run by TCRdb on the multiplex PCR reads, gives a single entry per CDR3 protein. This sample yields approximately 590,000 distinct CDR3 sequences, of which about 45% are seen a single time; 8.2% belongs to the top ten. Input material: peripheral blood or thyroid tissue (not recorded which). The receptors come from a woman aged 18-29 years with Graves' hyperthyroidism.

To note about this clonotype: The conserved closing phenylalanine or tryptophan is absent in this CDR3, likely reflecting a read error. The DNA is left out, because the CDR3 cannot be placed on it with certainty; the CDR3 is given as TCRdb lists it. The V call is TRBV7-2, the J call TRBJ1-1. The CDR3 numbers 9 amino acids, ends counted. CDR1 and CDR2 from the germline V gene are SGHTA and FQGNSA. The CDR3 loop reads CASRLIPQP.

This chain uses TRBV15 with TRBJ2-5; the match to TRBD1 covers 7 bases. CDR1 is LNHNV and CDR2 is YYDKDF in the germline V gene (reference sequence). V gave up 1 base and J gave up 4 bases; unmatched junction bases: 3. The length of the CDR3 is 14 residues. CDR3 DNA sequence: TGTGCCACCAGCAGAGTAGGGGGCCCAGAGACCCAGTACTTC. Its translation: CATSRVGGPETQYF.

This clonotype was seen a handful of times. V usage is TRBV7-2 and J usage is TRBJ2-5; the D gene is possibly TRBD2 (6 bases). CDR3 length: 14 residues. Trimming cost V 5 bases and J 5 bases, with 15 bases left between them. Germline V lookup: CDR1 SGHTA, CDR2 FQGNSA. CDR3 protein: CASSNKGGGETQYF. CDR3 DNA: TGTGCCAGCAGCAATAAGGGAGGCGGGGAGACCCAGTACTTC.

This clonotype was counted between two and nine times. The chain is built from TRBV19 and TRBJ2-7; 7 bases are a match to TRBD2. J gave up 0 bases and V 10 bases, and 3 bases lay outside the gene matches. This CDR3 comprises 12 residues. Germline V gene data show CDR1 as LNHDA and CDR2 as SQIVND (reference sequence). The CDR3 region is CATSGSSYEQYF. CDR3 bases: TGTGCCACTAGCGGTAGCTCCTACGAGCAGTACTTC.

The sample holds many counts of this clonotype. The rearrangement joins TRBV7-8 to TRBJ2-5; D not certain. Germline CDR1 is SGHVS and CDR2 is FQNEAQ. V lost 1 base, J lost 5 bases, and 11 bases lay in between. The CDR3 runs to 14 residues. CDR3 in DNA: TGTGCCAGCAGCTTAGTGGCCAGGCGGGAGACCCAGTACTTC. Amino acid sequence: CASSLVARRETQYF.

This clonotype came up many times. J is TRBJ1-2 and V is TRBV25-1, with 8 bases that match TRBD1. CDR3 length equals 13 residues. V was clipped by 3 bases and J by 4 bases; unmatched bases: 1. CDR1 MGHDK and CDR2 SYGVNS come from the germline V gene. The CDR3 sequence is CASSEDRAYGYTF. CDR3 bases: TGTGCCAGCAGTGAGGACAGGGCCTATGGCTACACCTTC.

This clonotype was picked up a small number of times. The junction differs from germline at one of its ends, possibly a read error. The chain has TRBV10-3 and TRBJ1-6, with TRBD1 as a possible D gene (5 bases). The CDR3 has 15 amino acids. Germline CDR1 ENHRY, CDR2 SYGVKD. In DNA form, the CDR3 reads TGTGCCAGCAGTCCCCAGGGCCTCTATAATTCACCCCTCCACTTT. Translated: CASSPQGLYNSPLHF.

The chain recombines TRBV18 with TRBJ1-4; D unresolved. Deletions cut 6 bases from V and 0 bases from J, with 14 bases between. Looked up from germline, CDR1 is KGHSH and CDR2 is LQKENI. The CDR3 totals 16 residues. CDR3 sequence reads: CASSLWTGTTNEKLFF. The CDR3 nucleotides read TGTGCCAGCTCCCTATGGACCGGGACAACTAATGAAAAACTGTTTTTT.

This rearrangement joins TRBV15 to TRBJ2-5, with 12 positions matching TRBD2. CDR1 is LNHNV and CDR2 is YYDKDF in the germline V gene (reference sequence). This CDR3 region has 18 residues. V lost 3 bases to trimming and J lost 4 bases; unmatched junction nucleotides: 12. As DNA, the CDR3 is TGTGCCACCAGCAGCGACCGTTCTAGCGGGAGGGGAGGAGAGACCCAGTACTTC. Translated, it gives CATSSDRSSGRGGETQYF.

The genes are TRBV24-1 and TRBJ1-2; 12 bases match TRBD1. The CDR3 has 20 amino acids. V lost 5 bases to trimming and J lost 4 bases; unmatched junction nucleotides: 19. The germline V gene has CDR1 KGHDR and CDR2 SFDVKD. This chain's CDR3 is CATSAPRSGTGGSLTYGYTF. The CDR3 coding sequence is TGTGCCACCAGTGCCCCGCGGTCCGGGACAGGGGGCTCCCTAACCTATGGCTACACCTTC.

Concerning this clonotype itself: A clone one base away is much larger, so this may be a read error. Written as DNA, the CDR3 is TGTGCCAGCAGCGTGACAGGAACTGCCTATGGCTACACCTTC. Its protein product is CASSVTGTAYGYTF. The chain recombines TRBV6-8 with TRBJ1-2, with D perhaps matching TRBD1 (6 bases). CDR3 length: 14 amino acids. V was cut by 6 bases and J by 4 bases, with 15 bases left in between. From germline, CDR1 is MNHGY and CDR2 SAAAGT.

This clonotype has just one count. At one end, the junction sequence differs from germline, possibly due to a read error. The chain links TRBV10-1 to TRBJ1-1, with a tentative D call TRBD1 (6 bases). The CDR3 spans 14 residues. In germline, CDR1 is WNHNN, CDR2 SYGVQD (reference sequence). The CDR3 loop reads CASSREGQVTEAFF. CDR3 DNA sequence: TGTGCCAGCAGTCGGGAGGGACAAGTCACTGAAGCTTTCTTT.

The chain uses TRBV25-1 and TRBJ2-3, with unresolved D. Trimming stripped 4 bases from V and 0 bases from J, with 8 bases between. Germline CDR1 is MGHDK and CDR2 is SYGVNS. The length of the CDR3 is 14 residues. CDR3 residues: CASSASTSTDTQYF. The CDR3 coding sequence is TGTGCCAGCAGTGCCTCCACTAGCACAGATACGCAGTATTTT.

The rearrangement links TRBV7-8 to TRBJ2-7; 7 nucleotides agree with TRBD2. The CDR3 has 15 amino acids. Trimming at V came to 5 bases and at J to 3 bases, leaving 10 bases not matched to a gene. Germline V gene lookup returns CDR1 SGHVS and CDR2 FQNEAQ. The CDR3 loop is CASSVSSGTDYEQYF. CDR3 DNA sequence: TGTGCCAGCAGCGTCTCAAGCGGGACCGACTACGAGCAGTACTTC.

The gene calls are TRBV13 and TRBJ2-7, with D perhaps TRBD1 (6 bases). Germline lookup yields CDR1 PRHDT and CDR2 FYEKMQ (reference sequence). Deletions cut 9 bases from V and 2 bases from J, with 20 bases between. The CDR3 has 15 residues. CDR3 protein: CARSQAGRGAYEQYF. The CDR3 DNA is TGTGCCAGGAGCCAGGCGGGCAGGGGAGCCTACGAGCAGTACTTC.

The chain carries TRBV7-9 and TRBJ2-2; D may be TRBD1 or TRBD2 (5 bases each). Looked up from germline, CDR1 is SEHNR and CDR2 is FQNEAQ (reference sequence). The CDR3 spans 15 residues. The V end lost 4 bases, the J end lost 7 bases, and 16 bases lay between the germline ends. CDR3 in DNA: TGTGCCAGCAGCTCGGTAGGGGAGCTAAACGGGGAGCTGTTTTTT. Encoded protein: CASSSVGELNGELFF.